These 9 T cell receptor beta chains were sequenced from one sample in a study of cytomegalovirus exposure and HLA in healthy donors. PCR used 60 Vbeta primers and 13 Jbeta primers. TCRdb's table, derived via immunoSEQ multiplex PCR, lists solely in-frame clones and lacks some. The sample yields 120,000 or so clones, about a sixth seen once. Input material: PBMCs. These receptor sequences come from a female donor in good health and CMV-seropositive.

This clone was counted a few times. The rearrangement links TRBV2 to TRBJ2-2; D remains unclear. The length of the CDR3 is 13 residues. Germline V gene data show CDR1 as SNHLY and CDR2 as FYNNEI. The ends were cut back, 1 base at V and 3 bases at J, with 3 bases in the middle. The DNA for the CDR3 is TGTGCCAGCAGTGAAGAGCACACCGGGGAGCTGTTTTTT. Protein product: CASSEEHTGELFF.

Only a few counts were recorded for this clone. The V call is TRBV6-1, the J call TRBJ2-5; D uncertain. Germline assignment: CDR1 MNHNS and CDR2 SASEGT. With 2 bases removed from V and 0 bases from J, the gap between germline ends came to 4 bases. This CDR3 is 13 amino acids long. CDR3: CASSEPYQETQYF. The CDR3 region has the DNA TGTGCCAGCAGTGAACCGTACCAAGAGACCCAGTACTTC.

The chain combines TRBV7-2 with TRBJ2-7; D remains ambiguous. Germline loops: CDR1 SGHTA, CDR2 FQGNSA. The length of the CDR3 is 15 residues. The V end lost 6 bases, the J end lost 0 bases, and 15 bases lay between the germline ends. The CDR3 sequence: CASRTTGVGSYEQYF. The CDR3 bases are TGTGCCAGCAGGACGACTGGCGTCGGCTCCTACGAGCAGTACTTC.

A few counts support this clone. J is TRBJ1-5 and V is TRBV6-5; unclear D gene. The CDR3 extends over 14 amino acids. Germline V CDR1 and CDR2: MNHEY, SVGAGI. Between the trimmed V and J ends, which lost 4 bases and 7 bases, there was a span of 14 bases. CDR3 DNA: TGTGCCAGCAGTTCCTCCGGGTCGGCGCAGCCCCAGCATTTT. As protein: CASSSSGSAQPQHF.

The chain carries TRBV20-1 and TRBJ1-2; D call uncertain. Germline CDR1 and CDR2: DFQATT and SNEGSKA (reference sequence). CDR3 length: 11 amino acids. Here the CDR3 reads CSGPMNYGYTF. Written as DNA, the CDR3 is TGCAGCGGTCCCATGAACTATGGCTACACCTTC.

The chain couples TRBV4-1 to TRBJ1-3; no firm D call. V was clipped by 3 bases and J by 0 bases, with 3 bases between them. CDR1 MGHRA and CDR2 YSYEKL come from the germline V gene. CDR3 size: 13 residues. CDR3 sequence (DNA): TGCGCCAGCAGCCAGGCCTCTGGAAACACCATATATTTT. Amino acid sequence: CASSQASGNTIYF.

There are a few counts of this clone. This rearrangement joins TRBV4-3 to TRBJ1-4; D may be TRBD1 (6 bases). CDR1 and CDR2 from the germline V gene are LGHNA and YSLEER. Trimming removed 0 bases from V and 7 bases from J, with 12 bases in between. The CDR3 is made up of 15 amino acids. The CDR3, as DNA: TGCGCCAGCAGCCAAGAGGCGGGGGCGGCTGAAAAACTGTTTTTT. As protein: CASSQEAGAAEKLFF.

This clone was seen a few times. This CDR3 reads CASSLGTANYGYTF. The CDR3 DNA follows: TGTGCCAGCAGTTTGGGCACAGCTAACTATGGCTACACCTTC. The chain carries TRBV6-5 and TRBJ1-2, with D hard to call. V was trimmed by 4 bases and J by 0 bases, leaving 9 bases between them. Germline V gene sequence: CDR1 MNHEY, CDR2 SVGAGI. This CDR3 has 14 residues.

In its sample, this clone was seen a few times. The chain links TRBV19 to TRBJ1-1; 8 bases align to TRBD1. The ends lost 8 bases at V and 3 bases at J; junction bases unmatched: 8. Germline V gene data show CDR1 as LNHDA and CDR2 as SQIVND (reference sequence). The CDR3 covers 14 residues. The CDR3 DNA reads TGTGCCAGTTTTAGGACAGGGAAGGACACTGAAGCTTTCTTT. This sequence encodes CASFRTGKDTEAFF.